Shown below are 18 T cell receptor beta chains from a single sample sequenced in a study of control samples from healthy donors and cancer patients. The table came from immunoSEQ multiplex PCR; TCRdb's copy has only in-frame clones and leaves some out. The sample holds roughly 52,000 clones, roughly 94% seen once. The sample taken for sequencing was blood. All receptors come from a man aged 25 to 45 in good health.

The V call is TRBV20-1, the J call TRBJ2-7; D perhaps matches TRBD2 (5 bases). Germline V gene data show CDR1 as DFQATT and CDR2 as SNEGSKA (reference sequence). CDR3 length: 10 residues. DNA of the CDR3: TGCAGCGTCGACTACTACGAGCAGTACTTC. This codes for CSVDYYEQYF.

The chain is built from TRBV11-2 and TRBJ1-2, with 8 bases identical to TRBD1. The trim removed 9 bases at V and 5 bases at J, leaving 5 bases unmatched. Germline V gene lookup returns CDR1 SGHAT and CDR2 FQNNGV. The CDR3 runs 12 residues. The CDR3, as DNA: TGTGCCAGTCAGGGGGCGGAGTATGGCTACACCTTC. Translating it yields CASQGAEYGYTF.

This rearrangement joins TRBV4-1 to TRBJ1-3, with a weak D call TRBD1 (5 bases). CDR1 MGHRA and CDR2 YSYEKL come from the germline V gene. This CDR3 is 16 amino acids long. Between the trimmed V and J ends, which lost 4 bases and 2 bases, there was a span of 15 bases. DNA of the CDR3: TGCGCCAGCAGCCTCTCCTCCGGGGCGACTGGAAACACCATATATTTT. Translation gives CASSLSSGATGNTIYF.

In regard to this clone: The sample contains more than one DNA sequence encoding this CDR3. This chain joins TRBV28 and TRBJ2-2; D is uncertain. Germline V gene lookup returns CDR1 MDHEN and CDR2 SYDVKM. The CDR3 is 12 amino acids. Deletions cut 6 bases from V and 0 bases from J, with 2 bases between. CDR3 sequence: CASSSNTGELFF. CDR3 nucleotides: TGTGCCAGCAGCTCGAACACCGGGGAGCTGTTTTTT.

This sequence joins TRBV7-2 and TRBJ1-5; D gene unclear. The CDR3 sequence is 15 residues long. Per germline, CDR1 SGHTA and CDR2 FQGNSA. The V end was cut by 1 base, the J end by 6 bases, with 13 bases between. CDR3 residues: CASSLVVSEGQPQHF. DNA for the CDR3: TGTGCCAGCAGCTTAGTGGTTTCAGAGGGTCAGCCCCAGCATTTT.

This chain connects TRBV6-1 to TRBJ2-7, with 8 bases matching TRBD2. Germline V CDR1 and CDR2: MNHNS, SASEGT. The CDR3 has 16 residues. The V gene end was trimmed by 2 bases and the J gene end by 3 bases; junction bases not matched to a gene: 9. The CDR3 reads CASSESVAGGHYEQYF. CDR3 nucleotides: TGTGCCAGCAGTGAATCGGTGGCGGGAGGTCACTACGAGCAGTACTTC.

This clone has more than one count but fewer than ten. The chain carries TRBV5-6 and TRBJ2-1; TRBD1 is a possible D gene (6 bases). V lost 1 base and J 9 bases, leaving 8 bases between the germline ends. Looked up from germline, CDR1 is SGHDT and CDR2 is YYEEEE. The CDR3 is made up of 12 amino acids. The CDR3 nucleotides are TGTGCCAGCAGCTTGAGGGGGATTGAGCAGTTCTTC. Translation gives CASSLRGIEQFF. The full variable domain, completed using reference TRBV5-6 and TRBJ2-1, is DAGVTQSPTHLIKTRGQQVTLRCSPKSGHDTVSWYQQALGQGPQFIFQYYEEEERQRGNFPDRFSGHQFPNYSSELNVNALLLGDSALYLCASSLRGIEQFFGPGTRLTVL.

The V and J genes are TRBV10-3 and TRBJ1-3, with D perhaps TRBD1 (6 bases). Trimming took 10 bases from V and 0 from J, leaving 19 bases between them. This CDR3 has 16 residues. Germline CDR1 ENHRY, CDR2 SYGVKD. The CDR3 is CATAGRDTDSGNTIYF. The CDR3 DNA is TGTGCCACCGCCGGGAGGGACACGGACTCTGGAAACACCATATATTTT.

The chain couples TRBV29-1 to TRBJ1-5; 8 positions agree with TRBD1. The CDR3 is made up of 13 amino acids. The V segment lost 4 bases and the J segment 5 bases; nucleotides outside the gene matches: 4. Germline values: CDR1 SQVTM, CDR2 ANQGSEA. The CDR3 here is CSVGQGWDQPQHF. As DNA, the CDR3 is TGCAGCGTTGGACAGGGGTGGGATCAGCCCCAGCATTTT.

The chain employs TRBV7-9 and TRBJ2-7, with D hard to call. Trimming cost V 5 bases and J 4 bases, with 9 bases left between them. Germline values: CDR1 SEHNR, CDR2 FQNEAQ (reference sequence). This CDR3 has 12 amino acids. Here the CDR3 DNA reads TGTGCCAGCAGCCCTGGAGAATACGAGCAGTACTTC. Translation: CASSPGEYEQYF.

The chain combines TRBV27 with TRBJ1-5; weak D call: TRBD1 (5 bases). The CDR3 has 14 amino acids. In germline, CDR1 is MNHEY, CDR2 SMNVEV (reference sequence). V was pared by 4 bases and J by 3 bases, with 10 bases between. CDR3 DNA: TGTGCCAGCAGTTATAACAGGTTCAATCAGCCCCAGCATTTT. Protein product: CASSYNRFNQPQHF.

V usage is TRBV6-2 or TRBV6-3 and J usage is TRBJ1-5; possible D gene TRBD1, 5 bases. This CDR3 has 16 residues. Trimming removed 0 bases at V and 1 base at J, with 10 bases between. CDR1 and CDR2 (germline): MNHEY, SVGEGT. The CDR3, as DNA: TGTGCCAGCAGTTACTCGGTGGCAGGGAGCAATCAGCCCCAGCATTTT. Its translation is CASSYSVAGSNQPQHF.

The DNA for the CDR3 is TGTGCCAGCAGCGTAGGGCAGGGGATAGACCGATGGACTGAAGCTTTCTTT. The encoded protein is CASSVGQGIDRWTEAFF. The chain recombines TRBV9 with TRBJ1-1, with TRBD1 as a possible D gene (6 bases). Trimming pared 0 bases from V and 5 bases from J, leaving 20 bases between. The CDR3 runs 17 residues. Per germline, CDR1 SGDLS and CDR2 YYNGEE. Filled out from reference TRBV9 and TRBJ1-1, the complete variable domain reads DSGVTQTPKHLITATGQRVTLRCSPRSGDLSVYWYQQSLDQGLQFLIQYYNGEERAKGNILERFSAQQFPDLHSELNLSSLELGDSALYFCASSVGQGIDRWTEAFFGQGTRLTVV.

CDR3: CASSPTSGRAREQYF. The CDR3 DNA sequence: TGTGCCAGCAGTCCCACTAGCGGGAGGGCTCGCGAGCAGTACTTC. This chain uses TRBV27 with TRBJ2-7; 13 bases match TRBD2. The J segment lost 6 bases and the V segment lost 5 bases, leaving 7 bases of the junction unmatched. Per the germline V gene, CDR1 is MNHEY and CDR2 is SMNVEV (reference sequence). The CDR3 runs to 15 residues.

The gene calls are TRBV27 and TRBJ2-7; D may match TRBD1 or TRBD2 (6 bases each). Germline CDR1 MNHEY, CDR2 SMNVEV (reference sequence). V was pared by 2 bases and J by 1 base, with 21 bases between. The length of the CDR3 is 18 residues. DNA for the CDR3: TGTGCCAGCAGTTTACAGGGGCGGGAACGGACAACTTCCTACGAGCAGTACTTC. Amino acid sequence: CASSLQGRERTTSYEQYF.

V gene TRBV30 combines with J gene TRBJ2-1, with 9 bases matching TRBD2. The CDR3 is 13 residues long. The ends lost 8 bases at V and 1 base at J; junction bases unmatched: 3. Per the germline V gene, CDR1 is GTSNPN and CDR2 is SVGIG (reference sequence). The chain's CDR3 is CAGAGGSYNEQFF. The DNA of the CDR3 is TGTGCCGGCGCGGGGGGGTCCTACAATGAGCAGTTCTTC.

This chain joins TRBV5-1 and TRBJ2-1; TRBD2 matches at 10 bases. There are 16 residues in the CDR3. Germline V gene data show CDR1 as SGHRS and CDR2 as YFSETQ. V was pared by 6 bases and J by 7 bases, with 13 bases of the junction left unmatched. In nucleotides, the CDR3 is TGCGCCAGCACTCCTCCGGGACTAGCGCAAGCAAATGAGCAGTTCTTC. Its translation: CASTPPGLAQANEQFF.

The rearrangement uses TRBV5-6 and TRBJ2-5; 9 nucleotides agree with TRBD1. The V gene end was trimmed by 0 bases and the J gene end by 5 bases; junction bases not matched to a gene: 11. The CDR3 extends over 17 amino acids. Per germline, CDR1 SGHDT and CDR2 YYEEEE. The CDR3: CASSLGTGGGGRETQYF. CDR3 nucleotides: TGTGCCAGCAGCTTGGGTACAGGGGGCGGGGGAAGGGAGACCCAGTACTTC.